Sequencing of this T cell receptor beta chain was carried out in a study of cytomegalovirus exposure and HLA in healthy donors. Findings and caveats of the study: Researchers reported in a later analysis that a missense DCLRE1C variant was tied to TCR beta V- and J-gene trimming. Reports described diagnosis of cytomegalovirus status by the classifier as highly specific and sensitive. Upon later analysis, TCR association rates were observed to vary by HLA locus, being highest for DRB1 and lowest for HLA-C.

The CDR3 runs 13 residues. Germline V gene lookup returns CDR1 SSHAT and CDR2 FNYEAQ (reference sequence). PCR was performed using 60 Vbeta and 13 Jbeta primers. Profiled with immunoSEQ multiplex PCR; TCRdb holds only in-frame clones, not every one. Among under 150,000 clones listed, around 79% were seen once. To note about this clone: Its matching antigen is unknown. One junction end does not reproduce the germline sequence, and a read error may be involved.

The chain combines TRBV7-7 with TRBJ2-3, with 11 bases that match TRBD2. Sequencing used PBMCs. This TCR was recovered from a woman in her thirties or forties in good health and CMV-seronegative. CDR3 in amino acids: CASSLAGGDTQYF. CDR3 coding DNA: TGTGCTAGCAGCTTAGCGGGGGGGGATACGCAGTATTTT.